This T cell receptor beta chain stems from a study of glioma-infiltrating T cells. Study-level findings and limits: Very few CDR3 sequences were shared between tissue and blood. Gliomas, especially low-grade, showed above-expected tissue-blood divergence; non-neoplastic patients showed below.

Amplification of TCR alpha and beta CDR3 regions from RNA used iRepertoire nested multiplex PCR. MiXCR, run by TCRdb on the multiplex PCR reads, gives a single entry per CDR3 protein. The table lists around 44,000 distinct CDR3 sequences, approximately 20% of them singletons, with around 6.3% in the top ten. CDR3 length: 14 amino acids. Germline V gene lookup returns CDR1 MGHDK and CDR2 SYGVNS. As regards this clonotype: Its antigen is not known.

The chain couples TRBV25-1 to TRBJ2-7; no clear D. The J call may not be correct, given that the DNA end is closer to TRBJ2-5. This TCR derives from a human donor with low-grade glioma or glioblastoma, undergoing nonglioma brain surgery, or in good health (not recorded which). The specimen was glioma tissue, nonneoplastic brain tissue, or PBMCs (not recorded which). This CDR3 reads CASSAHSSTETQYF. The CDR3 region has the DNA TGTGCCAGCAGCGCACACAGTAGCACAGAGACCCAGTACTTC.